This TCR beta chain was identified during a study of T cells in Graves' hyperthyroidism and ophthalmopathy (dated by TCRdb to the late 2010s). Some background on the complete study: Peripheral blood was sampled at the time of initial diagnosis, prior to any treatment. To identify TCR V-J signatures that set the groups apart, the researchers used a discovery cohort of roughly 100 patients, made up of 40 to 45 with Graves' ophthalmopathy and approximately 57 with stable Graves' hyperthyroidism. Prospective prediction of ophthalmopathy was tested in an independent validation cohort of fewer than 20 hyperthyroidism patients and 15 to 17 patients who later progressed to ophthalmopathy. The approximately 98 discovery patients were randomly divided into training and test sets at a 7:3 ratio. In more than five Graves' hyperthyroidism patients, the study also compared T-cell repertoires from thyroid tissue with T-cell repertoires from blood. Following sampling, methimazole starting at 30 mg daily was given to hyperthyroidism patients, and high-dose intravenous methylprednisolone was given to ophthalmopathy patients. According to the paper, TCR Vbeta CDR3 sequencing was carried out on roughly 130 peripheral blood samples, which came from 40 to 45 ophthalmopathy, approximately 72 hyperthyroidism and roughly 17 progressor patients.

This clonotype was seen at least ten times. Its antigen is unknown. Per-nucleotide qualities are absent, and no much larger clonotype sits a single base away. A patient counted as having stable Graves' hyperthyroidism if no progression to ophthalmopathy occurred over 18 months of follow-up. The hyperthyroidism patients were between 18 and 65 years old and newly diagnosed, with a disease duration of less than 2 months. Exclusion was applied to patients with uncontrolled infections, other autoimmune diseases, pregnancy or lactation. Diagnoses relied on clinical symptoms, serum thyroxine and TRAb, thyroid ultrasound and orbital computed tomography. PBMCs were isolated from 10 ml of fresh peripheral blood by Ficoll-Paque density gradient centrifugation. Total RNA was extracted with Trizol reagent, and quality was checked on an Agilent 2100 Bioanalyzer. Amplification of TCR beta CDR3 regions was carried out from RNA transcripts. The TCR CDR3 was subjected to a first round of RT-PCR using the HTBI primer set and the Qiagen OneStep RT-PCR kit. A second multiplex PCR round built the libraries, followed by size selection and purification. Libraries were sequenced paired-end with 100 bp reads on an Illumina HiSeq2000. The paper's processing steps were these. SOAPnuke was used to process the raw data, with reads discarded if the reads contained adapters or uncalled bases, had a mean Phred below 15, or lacked an exact constant-primer or identifier match. High-quality paired reads were merged using COPE v1.2.5, and each unique nucleotide sequence was defined as a clonotype. MiTCR v1.1 was used to align the clonotypes against IMGT TRBV, TRBD and TRBJ reference segments. Analysis was restricted to V-J combinations with a frequency above 0.0001, which covered roughly 99% of repertoires. The TCS score was defined as F50 (clonal expansion) divided by E x V (chaos), with BLOSUM62-based TCRdist calculated between CDR3 peptides within each V-J. Welch's t-statistics and random forest reduced approximately 520 V-J features to under 15, which were used in a naive Bayes classifier (R e1071). TCRdb trimmed public reads at Q25 via fastp, called clones via MiXCR and kept in-frame beta chains. Every CDR3 protein is listed once, alongside the most common genes and DNA of its rows. TCRdb assigned the V and J calls; the authors' analysis was not used. The sample table contains some 510,000 distinct CDR3 sequences; only one count was recorded for less than 25% of them. Jointly, the top ten make up more than 20% of the sample.

Points the paper makes about the study in general: In validation, the model predicted progression to ophthalmopathy with roughly 70% sensitivity and approximately 72% specificity, a median of about 6 months before onset. Most expanded thyroid clonotypes (frequency above 0.001) were also detected in blood, a finding suggesting that blood repertoires may reflect thyroid immune responses. In cross-validation, a model built on a 13 V-J signature told ophthalmopathy apart from stable hyperthyroidism with approximately 90% sensitivity and about 81% specificity, and in testing the same model reached 80%/75%. Sample size was not statistically predetermined, and investigators were not blinded to group allocation.

Sequences MDHEN (CDR1) and SYDVKM (CDR2) are obtained from the germline V gene. The CDR3 sequence holds 14 residues, the cysteine and phenylalanine included. Left in the record is the CDR3 DNA by itself, 42 bases read in frame from the first base. Compared with germline, V lacks 8 bases and J lacks 2 bases; bases without a gene match: 8. The clonotype originates from a man between 18 and 29 years old with Graves' hyperthyroidism. Sequenced material: blood. The chain was built from TRBV28 and TRBJ1-2, with 7 middle bases fitting TRBD1. The nucleotide sequence reads TGTGCCAGCGACCCTGACAGGGAAAACTATGGCTACACCTTC. It translates as CASDPDRENYGYTF.